The TCR beta chain described here comes from a study of post-analysis software for immune sequencing data. Study at large: The study covered relapsing-remitting, secondary progressive and progressive-relapsing courses of multiple sclerosis.

Unique molecular identifiers featured in each of the TCR beta cDNA libraries. T cells numbering about 1 to 10 million gave rise to 400,000 to 550,000 cDNA molecules. TCRdb independently ran MiXCR on the PCR reads; one entry per CDR3 protein. This repertoire shows 800,000 to 950,000 distinct CDR3 sequences, about 50% found once; its top ten account for over 4%. A word on this clonotype: Its antigen is unknown.

Notes on the study in general: Controls' normalized Chao1 diversity significantly exceeded that of multiple sclerosis patients. Patients used a few TRBV segments, including TRBV5-6, TRBV5-1 and TRBV20-1, more often than controls.

CDR1 SQVTM and CDR2 ANQGSEA come from the germline V gene. The CDR3 is 12 amino acids. V usage is TRBV29-1 and J usage is TRBJ2-4; tentative D call: TRBD2 (6 bases). The J call may be wrong; the DNA end is better matched by TRBJ2-7. Sequencing input: blood. The source is a girl under 18 with multiple sclerosis. The DNA for the CDR3 is TGCAGCGTTGTTGTACTAGCCCGCGAGCAGTACTTC. Translated: CSVVVLAREQYF.